The clone carrying this TCR beta chain was counted at least ten times. Its antigen is unidentified. The V and J ends lost 0 bases and 0 bases respectively, with 9 bases between them. The germline CDR1 and CDR2 sequences are LNHNV and YYDKDF (reference sequence). The CDR3 runs 16 residues. Thyroid surgery was performed in patients who had received no treatment beforehand. This sample was taken from a study of metastatic and nonmetastatic thyroid tumors. Study in general: Malignant and benign thyroid patients had repertoires compared in peripheral blood and tumor or nodule tissue.

Study outcomes and limitations: Reportedly, malignant thyroid tumors had significantly higher TCR beta diversity than benign nodules, in blood and tumor.

TCRdb re-called the PCR reads via MiXCR. The sample has under 40,000 clones, roughly 17% seen once. This receptor was obtained from a male donor with papillary thyroid cancer or a benign thyroid nodule (not recorded which). Some clones in this sample may be carry-over from other donors' samples. This chain uses TRBV15 with TRBJ2-1; D perhaps matches TRBD2 (5 bases). The sample consisted of blood. The CDR3 DNA reads TGTGCCACCAGCAGAGAGGTAGCGAGCTCCTACAATGAGCAGTTCTTC. Protein sequence: CATSREVASSYNEQFF.